These 21 T cell receptor beta chains came from one sample sequenced in a study of blood T cell repertoires in COVID-19. Assay used: immunoSEQ multiplex PCR; TCRdb lists only in-frame clones, some missing. This repertoire shows around 340,000 clones, around 83% found once; its top ten account for around 3%. The sample consisted of peripheral blood. These receptors were taken from a man aged 25 to 45 with active or convalescent COVID-19.

The V and J genes are TRBV19 and TRBJ2-2; 7 bases fit TRBD2. This CDR3 is 13 amino acids long. Germline V CDR1 and CDR2: LNHDA, SQIVND (reference sequence). The CDR3 here is CVTSGANTGELFF. CDR3 in DNA: TGTGTGACGAGCGGGGCGAACACCGGGGAGCTGTTTTTT.

The table lists this clone with a count of one. The rearrangement links TRBV27 to TRBJ1-4; the match to TRBD1 covers 11 bases. V dropped 0 bases and J dropped 13; count of bases not matched to a gene: 10. CDR3 length equals 16 residues. Germline assignment: CDR1 MNHEY and CDR2 SMNVEV (reference sequence). CDR3: CASSLSPGQGGLRLFF. CDR3 nucleotide sequence: TGTGCCAGCAGTTTATCGCCGGGACAGGGGGGATTACGACTGTTTTTT.

J is TRBJ2-1 and V is TRBV28; 11 bases are shared with TRBD2. The CDR3 runs to 15 residues. CDR1 and CDR2 from the germline V gene are MDHEN and SYDVKM. The V segment lost 7 bases and the J segment 8 bases; nucleotides outside the gene matches: 10. For the CDR3, the DNA is TGTGCCAGCACCCCCGGGACTAGCGGAAAATATGAGCAGTTCTTC. It specifies CASTPGTSGKYEQFF. Full variable domain (missing parts from reference TRBV28 and TRBJ2-1): DVKVTQSSRYLVKRTGEKVFLECVQDMDHENMFWYRQDPGLGLRLIYFSYDVKMKEKGDIPEGYSVSREKKERFSLILESASTNQTSMYLCASTPGTSGKYEQFFGPGTRLTVL.

The chain recombines TRBV27 with TRBJ2-7, with D perhaps matching TRBD1 (7 bases). V dropped 3 bases and J dropped 2 bases, with 20 bases sitting between them. The CDR3 length is 17 residues. Germline values: CDR1 MNHEY, CDR2 SMNVEV (reference sequence). The CDR3 nucleotides are TGTGCCAGCAGTTTGCGCCCCACAGGGGAGGTAACCTACGAGCAGTACTTC. Its protein is CASSLRPTGEVTYEQYF.

The rearrangement links TRBV7-9 to TRBJ1-2; no clear D gene. CDR1 and CDR2 (germline): SEHNR, FQNEAQ (reference sequence). CDR3 length: 16 residues. Trimming removed 6 bases from V and 6 bases from J, with 23 bases in between. The CDR3: CASSSFAGRKHDGYTF. The CDR3 nucleotides are TGTGCCAGCAGTTCATTTGCCGGCAGGAAACACGATGGCTACACCTTC.

The chain combines TRBV19 with TRBJ2-1, with TRBD1 matching over 8 bases. Germline V gene sequence: CDR1 LNHDA, CDR2 SQIVND (reference sequence). The CDR3 loop spans 16 amino acids. The trim removed 1 base at V and 4 bases at J, leaving 6 bases unmatched. For the CDR3, the DNA is TGTGCCAGTAGTATAGGGCGGGGACAGGCGTACAATGAGCAGTTCTTC. Residues: CASSIGRGQAYNEQFF.

The chain recombines TRBV30 with TRBJ1-2; D is undetermined. Per the germline V gene, CDR1 is GTSNPN and CDR2 is SVGIG (reference sequence). The V end lost 7 bases, the J end lost 1 base, and 13 bases lay between the germline ends. The length of the CDR3 is 13 residues. The CDR3 sequence is CASTPGFNYGYTF. The CDR3 DNA follows: TGTGCCTCAACCCCGGGGTTTAACTATGGCTACACCTTC.

The CDR3, as DNA: TGTGCCAGCAGCCTGGGGACAGGCGGTGAAGCTTTCTTT. This codes for CASSLGTGGEAFF. The chain links TRBV9 to TRBJ1-1, with 8 positions matching TRBD1. V shed 4 bases and J 7 bases; nucleotides not matched to a gene: 6. The CDR3 runs to 13 residues. CDR1 is SGDLS, CDR2 YYNGEE, per germline.

This clone has just a few counts. This chain uses TRBV6-5 with TRBJ2-1, with a possible D match to TRBD1 (6 bases). CDR3 length: 15 residues. The V end was cut by 5 bases, the J end by 4 bases, with 15 bases between. Germline CDR1 is MNHEY and CDR2 is SVGAGI. The CDR3 DNA is TGTGCCAGCAGTAGGGGGTCCCCCACGTACAATGAGCAGTTCTTC. Residues: CASSRGSPTYNEQFF.

Remarks on this clone: The junction departs from germline at one end; a sequencing error may be responsible. This rearrangement joins TRBV28 to TRBJ1-5; TRBD1 agrees at 11 bases. The CDR3 is 17 amino acids. Germline V gene lookup returns CDR1 MDHEN and CDR2 SYDVKM. DNA for the CDR3: TGTGCGAGCAGGATAGGACAGGGGGCGCGTGGGAATCAGCCCCAGCATTTT. Residues: CASRIGQGARGNQPQHF.

The genes are TRBV6-2 or TRBV6-3 and TRBJ2-5, with D maybe TRBD2 (6 bases). Germline V CDR1 and CDR2: MNHEY, SVGEGT. The CDR3 totals 17 residues. V lost 2 bases to trimming and J lost 5 bases, with 21 bases between them. CDR3 protein: CASSYPPGVPAGETQYF. Here the CDR3 DNA reads TGTGCCAGCAGTTACCCCCCCGGGGTCCCGGCGGGGGAGACCCAGTACTTC.

The chain recombines TRBV11-1 with TRBJ1-6; D unresolved. Germline V gene lookup returns CDR1 SGHAT and CDR2 FQDESV (reference sequence). The CDR3 is 12 residues long. V lost 7 bases, J lost 7 bases, and 8 bases lay in between. The CDR3 nucleotides are TGTGCCAGCAACCGGGGAAATTCACCCCTCCACTTT. It specifies CASNRGNSPLHF. Combining the CDR3 with reference TRBV11-1 and TRBJ1-6 gives the whole variable domain EAEVAQSPRYKITEKSQAVAFWCDPISGHATLYWYRQILGQGPELLVQFQDESVVDDSQLPKDRFSAERLKGVDSTLKIQPAELGDSAMYLCASNRGNSPLHFGNGTRLTVT.

This clone appeared a few times. The rearrangement uses TRBV20-1 and TRBJ2-3; 9 positions match TRBD2. This CDR3 contains 15 residues. Germline trimming cut 3 bases from V and 3 bases from J; bases unmatched to any gene: 7. Germline assignment: CDR1 DFQATT and CDR2 SNEGSKA (reference sequence). This CDR3 reads CSASEASGATDTQYF. Here the CDR3 DNA reads TGCAGTGCTAGTGAGGCTAGCGGGGCTACAGATACGCAGTATTTT.

CDR3 nucleotide sequence: TGTGCCAGTAGTATAGTTAAGGGGGCGGCCACATACTATGGCTACACCTTC. Protein product: CASSIVKGAATYYGYTF. The chain links TRBV19 to TRBJ1-2; 7 nucleotides line up with TRBD1. Germline V gives CDR1 LNHDA, CDR2 SQIVND (reference sequence). V shed 1 base, J shed 3 bases, and the junction held 11 bases outside the gene matches. This CDR3 contains 17 residues.

This chain connects TRBV29-1 to TRBJ2-1; TRBD2 might be the D (7 bases). Per the germline V gene, CDR1 is SQVTM and CDR2 is ANQGSEA. Trimming pared 7 bases from V and 0 bases from J, leaving 19 bases between. This CDR3 has 16 amino acids. CDR3 coding DNA: TGCAGCGCCGCCGGGGGGCGAGTCAGCTCCTACAATGAGCAGTTCTTC. Its protein product is CSAAGGRVSSYNEQFF.

The chain carries TRBV10-3 and TRBJ1-1; D call uncertain. Trimming cost V 5 bases and J 0 bases, with 7 bases left between them. Germline CDR1 reads ENHRY; CDR2 reads SYGVKD. This CDR3 spans 13 amino acids. Written as DNA, the CDR3 is TGTGCCATCAGTACCCAGGTGAACACTGAAGCTTTCTTT. As protein: CAISTQVNTEAFF.

This clone is a singleton in its sample. The chain has TRBV6-2 or TRBV6-3 and TRBJ1-2, with D possibly TRBD1 on 5 matching bases. Per the germline V gene, CDR1 is MNHEY and CDR2 is SVGEGT. CDR3 length: 15 amino acids. V was cut by 2 bases and J by 3 bases, with 13 bases left in between. CDR3 amino acids: CASSYPQGWDYGYTF. CDR3 bases: TGTGCCAGCAGTTACCCTCAGGGATGGGACTATGGCTACACCTTC.

This clone was counted once. Other nucleotide sequences in the sample specify the same CDR3. This rearrangement joins TRBV19 to TRBJ2-7, with D hard to call. The V end was cut by 4 bases, the J end by 4 bases, with 8 bases between. The V gene's germline CDR1 is LNHDA and CDR2 SQIVND (reference sequence). This CDR3 has 12 amino acids. The CDR3 loop reads CASSSPGYEQYF. DNA of the CDR3: TGTGCCAGTAGTAGTCCGGGTTACGAGCAGTACTTC.

The CDR3 loop reads CASSEARGGTGYQETQYF. The CDR3 DNA reads TGTGCCAGCAGTGAAGCGCGAGGCGGGACAGGGTACCAAGAGACCCAGTACTTC. The chain joins TRBV6-1 to TRBJ2-5, with TRBD1 matching 9 bases. CDR1 is MNHNS and CDR2 is SASEGT in the germline V gene. V was pared by 0 bases and J by 0 bases, with 8 bases of the junction left unmatched. The CDR3 length is 18 residues.

This clone has just one count. V usage is TRBV5-6 and J usage is TRBJ2-1; D is unclear. CDR1 is SGHDT and CDR2 is YYEEEE in the germline V gene. V lost 0 bases and J 6 bases, leaving 13 bases between the germline ends. The CDR3 sequence is 15 residues long. CDR3: CASSLAPEVPNEQFF. CDR3 sequence (DNA): TGTGCCAGCAGCTTGGCCCCCGAGGTGCCCAATGAGCAGTTCTTC. The full variable domain, in which reference TRBV5-6 and TRBJ2-1 provide the parts outside the CDR3, is DAGVTQSPTHLIKTRGQQVTLRCSPKSGHDTVSWYQQALGQGPQFIFQYYEEEERQRGNFPDRFSGHQFPNYSSELNVNALLLGDSALYLCASSLAPEVPNEQFFGPGTRLTVL.

This clone has just a few counts. V gene TRBV5-6 combines with J gene TRBJ2-7; D gene ambiguous. V was trimmed by 0 bases and J by 3 bases, leaving 7 bases between them. Germline CDR1 SGHDT, CDR2 YYEEEE. CDR3 length equals 13 residues. The DNA of the CDR3 is TGTGCCAGCAGCTTGGGTTCCAGCTACGAGCAGTACTTC. Translated, it gives CASSLGSSYEQYF. The complete variable domain, with remaining parts taken from reference TRBV5-6 and TRBJ2-7, reads DAGVTQSPTHLIKTRGQQVTLRCSPKSGHDTVSWYQQALGQGPQFIFQYYEEEERQRGNFPDRFSGHQFPNYSSELNVNALLLGDSALYLCASSLGSSYEQYFGPGTRLTVT.